This TCR beta chain was sequenced during a study of blood T cell repertoires in COVID-19. Looking at the study overall: Both acute and convalescent COVID-19 samples were obtained from the United States, Italy and Spain.

Libraries were prepared by immunoSEQ multiplex PCR; TCRdb keeps only in-frame clonotypes and omits some of them. The sample lists some 200,000 clones; about 88% were seen once. This clone has a single count. The CDR3 loop spans 16 amino acids. V shed 4 bases, J shed 4 bases, and the junction held 6 bases outside the gene matches. In germline, CDR1 is SGDLS, CDR2 YYNGEE. The source of this sequence is a middle-aged man with COVID-19, enrolled during active disease. The chain couples TRBV9 to TRBJ2-1; TRBD2 agrees at 12 bases. The sample taken for sequencing was peripheral blood. CDR3 DNA: TGTGCCAGCAGCTCTCTGACTAGCGGGGGATACAATGAGCAGTTCTTC. Its protein product is CASSSLTSGGYNEQFF.